The present entry profiles one T cell receptor beta chain with its context. The source of the sample is a study of blood T cell repertoires in COVID-19. The overall study: The United States, Italy and Spain were the sources of the acute and convalescent COVID-19 samples. PBMCs, B-cell-depleted T cells, or T cells were the source of the cDNA or gDNA that made up the material.

The authors' processing: Researchers report that nucleated cell counts were estimated from reference gene primer amplification. Profiling relied on immunoSEQ multiplex PCR, and the TCRdb table lists in-frame clones only, not all of them. That table supplies the V and J calls and clone size; D and trimming were determined from the DNA. The sample lists 75,000 to 85,000 clones; approximately 88% were seen once. The CDR3 sequence is 15 residues long. With 0 bases clipped from V and 0 bases from J, the junction kept 2 bases outside the gene matches. In germline, CDR1 is LGHNA, CDR2 YSLEER. J is TRBJ2-7 and V is TRBV4-3; 7 nucleotides agree with TRBD2. Sequencing input: peripheral blood. The source of this sequence is a middle-aged man with active COVID-19. CDR3 amino acids: CASSQEAGLSYEQYF. The CDR3 nucleotides read TGCGCCAGCAGCCAAGAAGCGGGACTCTCCTACGAGCAGTACTTC.